This T cell receptor beta chain derives from a study of cytomegalovirus exposure and HLA in healthy donors. General study results and limits: It was assumed in the presence/absence analyses that sequencing depth was roughly uniform across donors. Earlier results showed most TCR beta V segments being productive about 87% or about 30% of the time.

CDR3 length: 13 residues. The germline V gene has CDR1 SGDLS and CDR2 YYNGEE. The ends lost 4 bases at V and 4 bases at J; junction bases unmatched: 2. PCR involved 60 Vbeta and 13 Jbeta primers. Profiled with immunoSEQ multiplex PCR; TCRdb holds only in-frame clones, not every one. The data show about 98,000 clones, around 72% seen once. This clone was found a few times. Its antigen is unknown. Specimen: PBMCs. The source of this sequence is a male donor in good health and CMV-seronegative. The chain has TRBV9 and TRBJ1-2; the match to TRBD1 covers 9 bases. Written as DNA, the CDR3 is TGTGCCAGCAGCAACAGGGGGCCCTATGGCTACACCTTC. It specifies CASSNRGPYGYTF. The whole variable domain, remainder taken from reference TRBV9 and TRBJ1-2, is DSGVTQTPKHLITATGQRVTLRCSPRSGDLSVYWYQQSLDQGLQFLIQYYNGEERAKGNILERFSAQQFPDLHSELNLSSLELGDSALYFCASSNRGPYGYTFGSGTRLTVV.